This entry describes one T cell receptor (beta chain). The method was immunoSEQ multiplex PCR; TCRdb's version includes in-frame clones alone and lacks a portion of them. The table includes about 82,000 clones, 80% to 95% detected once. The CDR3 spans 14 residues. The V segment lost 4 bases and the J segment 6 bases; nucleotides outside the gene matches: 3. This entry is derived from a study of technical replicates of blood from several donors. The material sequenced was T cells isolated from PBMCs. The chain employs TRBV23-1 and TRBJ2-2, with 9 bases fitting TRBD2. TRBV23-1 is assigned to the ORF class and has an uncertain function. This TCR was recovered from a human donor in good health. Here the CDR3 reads CASSLAGGPGELFF. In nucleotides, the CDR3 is TGCGCCAGCAGTCTTGCGGGGGGGCCCGGGGAGCTGTTTTTT.